The present T cell receptor (beta chain) was sequenced within a study of T cell clones after liver transplantation. Data came from immunoSEQ multiplex PCR; TCRdb stores just in-frame clones and leaves some out. The sample gives some 20,000 clones, approximately 80% of which show up once; about a third is in the top ten. Germline trimming cut 2 bases from V and 1 base from J; bases unmatched to any gene: 11. Germline CDR1 is SGHRS and CDR2 is YFSETQ. The CDR3 covers 18 residues. The receptor was isolated from a human patient who received a liver transplant. The T cells may partly be graft donor cells. Sample: CD8+ T cells from blood, taken 48 months after liver transplant. The J gene is TRBJ2-4, the V gene TRBV5-1; TRBD2 agrees at 8 bases. The chain's CDR3 is CASSFSPSGGEAKNIQYF. CDR3 bases: TGCGCCAGCAGCTTTTCACCCAGCGGGGGTGAGGCCAAAAACATTCAGTACTTC.